This T cell receptor (beta chain) is drawn from a study of blood T cell repertoires in COVID-19. Looking at the study overall: Collection of acute and convalescent COVID-19 samples took place in the United States, Italy and Spain. PBMCs, B-cell-depleted T cells, or T cells were the source of the cDNA or gDNA that made up the material.

Source study methods: The assay estimated nucleated cells by amplifying reference gene primers. The repertoire was sequenced with immunoSEQ multiplex PCR; TCRdb's copy has only in-frame clones and lacks some. Clone size and V and J calls were adopted from that table, with D and trimming inferred from the DNA. This repertoire shows about 110,000 clones, around 84% found once; its top ten account for approximately 15%. The sequence was obtained from a woman older than 75 with acute or convalescent COVID-19. The sample was peripheral blood.

The CDR3 loop is CASSPGTEAYGYTF. For the CDR3, the DNA is TGTGCCAGCAGTCCCGGGACAGAAGCGTATGGCTACACCTTC. V is TRBV6-4 and J is TRBJ1-2; TRBD1 agrees at 7 bases. The CDR3 consists of 14 residues. Trimming cost V 5 bases and J 5 bases; bases outside gene matches: 8. Germline V gene data show CDR1 as MRHNA and CDR2 as SNTAGT.